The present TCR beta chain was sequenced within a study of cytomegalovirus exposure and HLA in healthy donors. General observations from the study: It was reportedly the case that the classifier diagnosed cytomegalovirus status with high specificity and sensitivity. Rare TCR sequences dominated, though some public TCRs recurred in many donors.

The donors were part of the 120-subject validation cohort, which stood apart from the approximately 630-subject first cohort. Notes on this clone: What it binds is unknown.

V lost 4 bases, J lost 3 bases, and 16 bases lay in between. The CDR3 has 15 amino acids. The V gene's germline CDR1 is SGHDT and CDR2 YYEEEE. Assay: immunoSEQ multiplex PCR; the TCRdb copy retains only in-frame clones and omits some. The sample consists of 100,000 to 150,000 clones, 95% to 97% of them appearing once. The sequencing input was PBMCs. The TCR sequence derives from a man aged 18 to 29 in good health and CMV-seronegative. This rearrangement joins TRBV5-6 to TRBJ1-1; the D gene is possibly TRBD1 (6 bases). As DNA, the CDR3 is TGTGCCAGCAGCCAGTCCGGGGGGCGGGACACTGAAGCTTTCTTT. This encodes CASSQSGGRDTEAFF.